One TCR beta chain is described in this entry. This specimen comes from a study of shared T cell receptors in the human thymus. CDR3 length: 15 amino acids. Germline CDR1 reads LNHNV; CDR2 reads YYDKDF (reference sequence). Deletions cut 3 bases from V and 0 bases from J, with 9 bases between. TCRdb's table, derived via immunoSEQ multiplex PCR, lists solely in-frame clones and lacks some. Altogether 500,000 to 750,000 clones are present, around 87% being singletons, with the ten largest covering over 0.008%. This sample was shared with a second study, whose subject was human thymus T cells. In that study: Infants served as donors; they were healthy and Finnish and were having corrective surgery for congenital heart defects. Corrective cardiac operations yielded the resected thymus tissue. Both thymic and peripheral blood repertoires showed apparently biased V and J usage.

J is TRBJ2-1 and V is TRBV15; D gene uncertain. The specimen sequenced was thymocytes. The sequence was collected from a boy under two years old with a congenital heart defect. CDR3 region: CATSSQRYSYNEQFF. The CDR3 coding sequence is TGTGCCACCAGCAGTCAGCGTTACTCCTACAATGAGCAGTTCTTC.